This T cell receptor (beta chain) was observed in a study of T-cell memory formation after mild COVID-19 (dated by TCRdb to about 2021). General notes on the study: TCR sequence clusters from the two donors were largely donor specific. In a couple of donors, T-cell clones that expanded and contracted after mild COVID-19 were followed by sequencing TCRalpha and TCRbeta repertoires longitudinally. Two young, previously healthy adult volunteers made up the cohort, one male and one female.

CDR1 MNHEY and CDR2 SVGAGI were looked up in the germline V gene. Cut back by 2 bases and 6 bases, the V and J ends lie 8 bases apart. The CDR3 runs 12 amino acids, cysteine and phenylalanine included. CDR3 DNA is the only sequence kept; it has 36 bases, read in frame from the first base. The sequencing machine was an Illumina NovaSeq 6000. Using 5'RACE with constant-segment primers, TCRalpha and TCRbeta cDNA libraries were constructed, with sample barcodes and unique molecular identifiers added in the process. Trizol reagent was used to extract RNA from every sample. Library amplification was performed in two PCR steps, and a second sample barcode and Illumina TruSeq adapters were introduced in the second step. Sequencing of the libraries was done on an Illumina NovaSeq, producing 2 x 150 bp paired-end reads. Processing in the source paper ran as follows. With migec v1.2.7, reads were demultiplexed and then collapsed into UMI-guided consensus sequences. With mixcr v2.1.11, UMI consensuses were aligned to TRA and TRB V and J templates and assembled into clonotypes. A clonotype was counted as expanded or contracted only when both edgeR and NoisET called the clonotype significant, with the noise models trained on biological replicates. For edgeR calls, a false discovery rate-adjusted p below 0.01 and a log2 fold-change threshold of 1 were applied. PCA with hierarchical clustering of max-normalized trajectories of the 1000 most abundant clonotypes was used as exploratory dynamics analysis. The CD4 or CD8 phenotype of responding clones was assigned using the separately sequenced CD4+ and CD8+ repertoires. In TCRdb, the public reads were trimmed at Q25 with fastp and aligned with MiXCR, with productive beta chains retained. Each CDR3 protein appears once, grouped with its most common genes and DNA. The V and J calls were not made by the authors but by TCRdb's processing. Here the sample has around 370,000 distinct CDR3 sequences; roughly 21% occur a single time. The ten largest clones take up around an eighth of the sample.

Ficoll-Paque density gradient centrifugation was used to isolate PBMCs. Results and caveats for the whole study, not just this receptor: Some responding clones were detected in pre-infection memory, which suggested that pre-existing cross-reactive memory T cells had joined the SARS-CoV-2 response. The study covered only a couple of mild cases, and larger cohorts including severe cases with pre-infection samples were considered necessary. Balanced CD4/CD8 phenotypes were observed for clones contracting from day 15 to 85, whereas a bias towards CD4+ was observed for a second wave of clones expanding from day 15 to 37. SARS-CoV-2 specificity was not confirmed for the second-wave clones peaking on day 37. Contracting CD4+ clones turned up mainly in the CM and EM memory subsets, whereas EMRA was where CD8+ clones were enriched.

About this clonotype itself: Its antigen target is currently unknown. No much larger clone is present one base from it, and per-base qualities are unavailable.

The chain is made from TRBV6-5 and TRBJ2-7, and the D gene may be TRBD2, 5 bases matching. This clonotype was obtained from an adult woman who had mild COVID-19 (a few samples of this study predate the infection). The sample titles of this study are shuffled in the database, so cell type and time point are left out; the donor was told from shared clones. Source material: PBMCs or a T cell subset sorted from them (not recorded which). This receptor carries the CDR3 CASSYVRVEQYF. The bases read TGTGCCAGCAGTTACGTGAGGGTCGAGCAGTACTTC.